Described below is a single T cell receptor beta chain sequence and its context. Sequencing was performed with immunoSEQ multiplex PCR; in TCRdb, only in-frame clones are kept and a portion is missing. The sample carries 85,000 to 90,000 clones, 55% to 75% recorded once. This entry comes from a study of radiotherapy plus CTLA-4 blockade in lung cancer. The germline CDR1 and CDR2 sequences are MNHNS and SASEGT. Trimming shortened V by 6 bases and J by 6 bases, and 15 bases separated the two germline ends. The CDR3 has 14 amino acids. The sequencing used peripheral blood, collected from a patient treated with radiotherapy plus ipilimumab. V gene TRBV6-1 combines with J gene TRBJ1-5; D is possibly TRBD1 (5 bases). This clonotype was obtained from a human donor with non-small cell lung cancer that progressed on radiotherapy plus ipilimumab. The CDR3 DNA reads TGTGCCAGCAGGGCCGGGACCTTGACTCAGCCCCAGCATTTT. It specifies CASRAGTLTQPQHF.